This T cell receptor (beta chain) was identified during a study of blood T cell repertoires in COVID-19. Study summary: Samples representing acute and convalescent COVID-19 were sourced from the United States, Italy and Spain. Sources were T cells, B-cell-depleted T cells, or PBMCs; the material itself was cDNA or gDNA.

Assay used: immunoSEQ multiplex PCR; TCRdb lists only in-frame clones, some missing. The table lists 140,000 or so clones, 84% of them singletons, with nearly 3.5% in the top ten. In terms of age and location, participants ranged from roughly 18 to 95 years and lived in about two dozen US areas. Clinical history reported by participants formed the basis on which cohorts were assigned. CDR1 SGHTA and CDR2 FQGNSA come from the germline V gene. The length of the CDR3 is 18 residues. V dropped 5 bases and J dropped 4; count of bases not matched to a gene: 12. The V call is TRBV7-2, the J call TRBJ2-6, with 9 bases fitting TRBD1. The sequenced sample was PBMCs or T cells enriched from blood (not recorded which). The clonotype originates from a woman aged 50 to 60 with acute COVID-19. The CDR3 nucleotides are TGTGCCAGCAGCCCAGGGGACAGGGTCCTGTCCGGGGCCAACGTCCTGACTTTC. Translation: CASSPGDRVLSGANVLTF.